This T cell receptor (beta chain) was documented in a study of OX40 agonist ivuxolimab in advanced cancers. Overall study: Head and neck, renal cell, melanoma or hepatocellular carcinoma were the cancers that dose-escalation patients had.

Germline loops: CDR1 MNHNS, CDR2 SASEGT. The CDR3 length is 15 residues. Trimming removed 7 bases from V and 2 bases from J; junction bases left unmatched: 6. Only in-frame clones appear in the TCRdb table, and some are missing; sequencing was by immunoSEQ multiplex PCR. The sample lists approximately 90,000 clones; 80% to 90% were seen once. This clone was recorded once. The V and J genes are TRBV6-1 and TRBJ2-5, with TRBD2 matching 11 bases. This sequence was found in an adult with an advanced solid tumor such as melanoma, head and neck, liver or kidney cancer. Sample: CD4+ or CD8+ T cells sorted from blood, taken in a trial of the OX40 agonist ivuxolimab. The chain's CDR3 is CASTRTSGRQETQYF. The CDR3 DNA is TGTGCCAGCACCCGGACTAGCGGGCGACAAGAGACCCAGTACTTC.